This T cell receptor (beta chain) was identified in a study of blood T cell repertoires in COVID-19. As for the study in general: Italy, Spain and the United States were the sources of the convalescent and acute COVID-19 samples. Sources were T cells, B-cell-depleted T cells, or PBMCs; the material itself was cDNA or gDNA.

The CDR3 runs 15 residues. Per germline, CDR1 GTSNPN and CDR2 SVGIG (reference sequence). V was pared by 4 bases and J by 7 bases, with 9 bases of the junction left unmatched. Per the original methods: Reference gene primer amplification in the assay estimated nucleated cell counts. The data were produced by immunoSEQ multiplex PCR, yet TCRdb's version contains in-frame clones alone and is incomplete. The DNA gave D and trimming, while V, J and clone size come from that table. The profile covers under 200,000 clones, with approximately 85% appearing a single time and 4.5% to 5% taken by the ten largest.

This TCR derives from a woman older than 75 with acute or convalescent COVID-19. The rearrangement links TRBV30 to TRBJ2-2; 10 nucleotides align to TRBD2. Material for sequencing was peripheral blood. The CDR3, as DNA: TGTGCCTGGATGGGAGCGGGAGGGCCAGTCGGGGAGCTGTTTTTT. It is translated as CAWMGAGGPVGELFF.